What follows describes a single T cell receptor (beta chain). Trimming cost V 4 bases and J 1 base, with 8 bases left between them. The CDR3 loop spans 13 amino acids. CDR1 is GTSNPN, CDR2 SVGIG, per germline (reference sequence). This specimen comes from a study of blood T cell repertoires in COVID-19. Across the whole study: Collection of acute and convalescent COVID-19 samples took place in the United States, Italy and Spain.

As handled by the study authors: Nucleated cell number was recorded as an estimate derived from reference gene primer amplification. Data came from immunoSEQ multiplex PCR; TCRdb stores just in-frame clones and leaves some out. V, J and clone size were drawn from that table, and D and trimming were deduced from the DNA. The sample shows fewer than 70,000 clones, 80% of them seen only once. This sequence originates from a man aged 25-40 years with COVID-19, enrolled during active disease. The sequencing input was peripheral blood. V and J are TRBV30 and TRBJ1-3; D perhaps matches TRBD1 (5 bases). CDR3 region: CAWTGGSGNTIYF. The CDR3 DNA sequence: TGTGCCTGGACGGGGGGATCTGGAAACACCATATATTTT.